Only a few counts were recorded for the clone carrying this T cell receptor beta chain. Its specificity is unknown. These data come from a study of T cells in Graves' hyperthyroidism and ophthalmopathy. Study in general: Peripheral blood was drawn at first diagnosis, prior to all treatment.

Amplified regions were TCR beta CDR3 sequences from RNA transcripts. When the TCR CDR3 underwent first-round RT-PCR, the HTBI primer set was used. MiXCR, run by TCRdb on the multiplex PCR reads, gives a single entry per CDR3 protein. Of about 260,000 distinct CDR3 sequences listed, roughly 15% are singletons. Findings of the study overall: Ophthalmopathy, as predicted by the model, came a median roughly 6.5 months after the prediction. Among clonotypes expanded in thyroid above 0.001, most were also found in blood.

The cohort's ophthalmopathy patients, a group with duration under 3 months, had a Clinical Activity Score of at least 3 and a NOSPECS grade of at least 4. The sample taken for sequencing was blood. This TCR derives from a woman under 30 with Graves' ophthalmopathy.

The CDR3 reads CSARVLAGVREQFF. The DNA of the CDR3 is TGCAGTGCTAGAGTTCTAGCGGGAGTTCGTGAGCAGTTCTTC. The chain employs TRBV20-1 and TRBJ2-1; 10 nucleotides line up with TRBD2. The CDR3 consists of 14 residues. J lost 9 bases, V lost 1 base, and 6 bases had no gene match. Looked up from germline, CDR1 is DFQATT and CDR2 is SNEGSKA (reference sequence).